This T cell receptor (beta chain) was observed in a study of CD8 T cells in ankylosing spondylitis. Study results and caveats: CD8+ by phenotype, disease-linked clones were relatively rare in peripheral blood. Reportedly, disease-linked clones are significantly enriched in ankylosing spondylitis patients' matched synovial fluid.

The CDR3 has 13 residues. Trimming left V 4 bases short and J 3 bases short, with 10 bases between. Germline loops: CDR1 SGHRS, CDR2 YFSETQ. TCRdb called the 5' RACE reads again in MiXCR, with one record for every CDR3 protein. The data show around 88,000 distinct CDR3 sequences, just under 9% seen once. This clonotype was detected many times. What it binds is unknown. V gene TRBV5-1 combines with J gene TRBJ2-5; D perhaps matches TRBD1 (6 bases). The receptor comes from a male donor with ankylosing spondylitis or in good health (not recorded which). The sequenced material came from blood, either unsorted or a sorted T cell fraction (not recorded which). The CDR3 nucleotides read TGCGCCAGCAGCGGCACAGGGAAAGAGACCCAGTACTTC. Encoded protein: CASSGTGKETQYF.